Listed below are T cell receptor beta chains from one sample, sequenced in a study of graft-versus-host responses after intestinal transplantation. The table came from immunoSEQ multiplex PCR; TCRdb's copy has only in-frame clones and leaves some out. Of about 66,000 clones in the sample, about 90% are singletons; the top ten hold under 1.5%. These receptors lack a known antigen. The sample was unstimulated CD8+ T cells sorted from spleen or lymph node cells, taken before intestinal transplant. The receptors stem from a human donor who received an intestinal transplant. Each CDR3 is given with its conserved first and last residue. The order of the fields is clone size, J gene, V gene, D gene, CDR3 DNA, CDR3 protein. A D gene is named only where the DNA matches it firmly. Size values are once, few and many counts, or a class for expanded clones, and some rows have none.

clone_size: NA; j_call: TRBJ1-3; v_call: TRBV5-4; d_call: NA; cdr3_nt: TGTGCCAGCAGCTTGAGGGGTAGCTCTGGAAACACCATATATTTT; cdr3_aa: CASSLRGSSGNTIYF
clone_size: NA; j_call: TRBJ1-1; v_call: TRBV2; d_call: NA; cdr3_nt: TGTTCCCGGCGGGGTTCCACTGAAGCTTTCTTT; cdr3_aa: CSRRGSTEAFF
clone_size: NA; j_call: TRBJ1-2; v_call: TRBV6-5; d_call: NA; cdr3_nt: TGTGCCAGCAGTTACCAAAGACTACAATTTTCCTATGGCTACACCTTC; cdr3_aa: CASSYQRLQFSYGYTF
clone_size: once; j_call: TRBJ2-1; v_call: TRBV6-5; d_call: NA; cdr3_nt: TGTGCCAGCAGCCCCACGACACCCCACAATGAGCAGTTCTTC; cdr3_aa: CASSPTTPHNEQFF
clone_size: NA; j_call: TRBJ2-2; v_call: TRBV29-1; d_call: NA; cdr3_nt: TGCAGCGTTGCGGGCAGGGTGGGCACCGGGGAGCTGTTTTTT; cdr3_aa: CSVAGRVGTGELFF
clone_size: NA; j_call: TRBJ1-5; v_call: TRBV19; d_call: NA; cdr3_nt: TGTGCCAGTAGGATGGGGCCCAATCAGCCCCAGCATTTT; cdr3_aa: CASRMGPNQPQHF
clone_size: NA; j_call: TRBJ2-2; v_call: TRBV15; d_call: NA; cdr3_nt: TGTGCCACCAGCAGAGGGGGGGCCGGGGAGCTGTTTTTT; cdr3_aa: CATSRGGAGELFF
clone_size: once; j_call: TRBJ1-4; v_call: TRBV7-3; d_call: TRBD1; cdr3_nt: TGTGCCAGCAGCTGGGACAGCCATAATGAAAAACTGTTTTTT; cdr3_aa: CASSWDSHNEKLFF
clone_size: once; j_call: TRBJ2-1; v_call: TRBV5-1; d_call: TRBD2; cdr3_nt: TGCGCCAGCAGCTGGGGGGGTACCTACAATGAGCAGTTCTTC; cdr3_aa: CASSWGGTYNEQFF
clone_size: NA; j_call: TRBJ2-2; v_call: TRBV29-1; d_call: TRBD2; cdr3_nt: TGCAGCGGGGGGGGTGACACCGGGGAGCTGTTTTTT; cdr3_aa: CSGGGDTGELFF